The source of this T cell receptor (beta chain) is a study of T cell responses to AZD1222 COVID-19 vaccine. Study results and limitations: Baseline seropositives among AZD1222 recipients totaled only 5 or 6. With two AZD1222 doses given, Spike-specific TCR breadth and depth both rose. Repertoire sampling occurred only after the peak T cell response. There were mostly white British donors and more females than males, and clonal diversity was possibly underestimated.

This CDR3 is built from 15 residues. The V segment lost 6 bases and the J segment 7 bases; nucleotides outside the gene matches: 10. Germline V gene data show CDR1 as MNHEY and CDR2 as SMNVEV (reference sequence). Assay used: immunoSEQ multiplex PCR; TCRdb lists only in-frame clones, some missing. The data show some 120,000 clones, more than 85% seen once. Remarks on this clone: The target antigen is unknown.

The V call is TRBV27, the J call TRBJ2-1, with 9 bases that match TRBD1. The receptor was isolated from an adult in good health. The specimen was peripheral blood, collected on day 0 of AZD1222 vaccination. Here the CDR3 reads CASSRLGQGSNEQFF. The CDR3 DNA follows: TGTGCCAGCAGCCGACTTGGACAGGGGTCGAATGAGCAGTTCTTC.